This T cell receptor beta chain stems from a study of regulatory T cells in long-lasting Graves disease. Study as a whole: Under 3 months of antithyroid drugs had been taken by newly diagnosed Graves' patients. Whole-study results and caveats: Patients with persistent disease showed a bias toward TRBV28, TRBJ1-2 and TRBJ2-5.

Ten or more counts support this clonotype. Antigen: not known. To make TCR beta libraries, researchers used iRepertoire HTBI primers and Arm-PCR of CDR3 regions. How the authors handled the data: Identification yielded around 64 TRBV and some 15 TRBJ segments across samples. TCRdb fed the multiplex PCR reads into MiXCR, producing one record per CDR3 protein. The authors' filters were not applied to this entry. The table lists hundreds of thousands of distinct CDR3 sequences, 15% to 20% of them singletons. This CDR3 is built from 15 residues. Trimming shortened V by 1 base and J by 3 bases, and 15 bases separated the two germline ends. Germline CDR1 reads DFQATT; CDR2 reads SNEGSKA (reference sequence). Time point described: newly diagnosed GD, antithyroid drugs for less than 3 months. Researchers made the TCR library from RNA that was extracted from PBMCs. The sample also formed part of further work on T cells in Graves' hyperthyroidism and ophthalmopathy.

This TCR came from a middle-aged woman with Graves disease. The chain is built from TRBV20-1 and TRBJ1-2; possible D gene TRBD1, 5 bases. Material: peripheral blood mononuclear cells (PBMCs), obtained at new diagnosis, from a patient treated with antithyroid drugs. The CDR3 DNA reads TGCAGTGCTAGAGCCCCGACAGCTAACGACTATGGCTACACCTTC. Amino acids: CSARAPTANDYGYTF.